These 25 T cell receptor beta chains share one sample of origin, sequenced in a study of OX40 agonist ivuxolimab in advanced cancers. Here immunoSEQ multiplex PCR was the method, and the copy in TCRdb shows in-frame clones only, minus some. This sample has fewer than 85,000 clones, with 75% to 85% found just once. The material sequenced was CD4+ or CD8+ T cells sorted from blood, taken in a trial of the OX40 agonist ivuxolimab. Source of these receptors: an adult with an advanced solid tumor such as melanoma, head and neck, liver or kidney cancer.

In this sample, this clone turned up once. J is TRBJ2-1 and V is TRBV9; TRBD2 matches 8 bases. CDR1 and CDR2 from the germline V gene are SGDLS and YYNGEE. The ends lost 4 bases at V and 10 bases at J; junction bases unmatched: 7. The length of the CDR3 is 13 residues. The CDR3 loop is CASSPGLVNEQFF. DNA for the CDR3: TGTGCCAGCAGCCCGGGACTAGTCAACGAGCAGTTCTTC. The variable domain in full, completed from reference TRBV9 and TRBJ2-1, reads DSGVTQTPKHLITATGQRVTLRCSPRSGDLSVYWYQQSLDQGLQFLIQYYNGEERAKGNILERFSAQQFPDLHSELNLSSLELGDSALYFCASSPGLVNEQFFGPGTRLTVL.

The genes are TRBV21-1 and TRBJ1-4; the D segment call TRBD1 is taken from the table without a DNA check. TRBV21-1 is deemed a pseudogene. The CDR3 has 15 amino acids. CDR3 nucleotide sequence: TGTGCCAGCAGCACCCGGGACAGGGTTAATGAAAAACTGTTTTTT. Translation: CASSTRDRVNEKLFF.

Here the CDR3 reads CASSTQRGYSNQPQHF. Here the CDR3 DNA reads TGTGCCAGTAGTACACAAAGGGGGTATAGCAATCAGCCCCAGCATTTT. The chain uses TRBV19 and TRBJ1-5; D is possibly TRBD1 (6 bases). Germline V gives CDR1 LNHDA, CDR2 SQIVND (reference sequence). The CDR3 consists of 16 residues. V gave up 4 bases and J gave up 0 bases, with 13 bases separating them.

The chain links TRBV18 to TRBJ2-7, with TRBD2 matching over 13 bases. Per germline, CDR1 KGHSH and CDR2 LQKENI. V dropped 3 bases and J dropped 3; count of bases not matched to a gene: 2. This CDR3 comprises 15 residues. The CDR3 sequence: CASSPGLAGDYEQYF. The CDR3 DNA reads TGTGCCAGCTCACCCGGACTAGCGGGGGACTACGAGCAGTACTTC.

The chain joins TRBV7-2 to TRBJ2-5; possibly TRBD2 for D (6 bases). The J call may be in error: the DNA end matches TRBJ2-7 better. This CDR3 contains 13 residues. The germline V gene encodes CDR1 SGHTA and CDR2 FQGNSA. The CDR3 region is CAISRDWPYEQYF. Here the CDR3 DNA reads TGTGCCATTTCCCGGGACTGGCCCTACGAGCAGTACTTC.

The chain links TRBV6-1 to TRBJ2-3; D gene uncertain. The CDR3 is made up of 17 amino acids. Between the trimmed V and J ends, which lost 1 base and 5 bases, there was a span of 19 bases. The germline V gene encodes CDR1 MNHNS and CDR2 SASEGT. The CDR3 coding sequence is TGTGCCAGCAGTGAAGGGGTGGCTGGGGTGGTTGTAGATACGCAGTATTTT. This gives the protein CASSEGVAGVVVDTQYF.

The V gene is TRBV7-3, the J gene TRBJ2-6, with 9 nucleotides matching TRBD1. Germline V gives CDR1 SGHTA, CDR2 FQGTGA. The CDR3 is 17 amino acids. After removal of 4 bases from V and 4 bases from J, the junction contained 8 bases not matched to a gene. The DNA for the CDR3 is TGTGCCAGCAGCTCATCCGGGACAGGGACCGGGGCCAACGTCCTGACTTTC. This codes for CASSSSGTGTGANVLTF.

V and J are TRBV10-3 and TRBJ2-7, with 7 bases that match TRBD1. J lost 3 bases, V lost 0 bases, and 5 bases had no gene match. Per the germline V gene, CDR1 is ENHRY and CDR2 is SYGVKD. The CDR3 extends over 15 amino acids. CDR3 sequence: CAISESGDRNYEQYV. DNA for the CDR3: TGTGCCATCAGTGAGTCGGGGGACAGAAACTACGAGCAGTACGTC.

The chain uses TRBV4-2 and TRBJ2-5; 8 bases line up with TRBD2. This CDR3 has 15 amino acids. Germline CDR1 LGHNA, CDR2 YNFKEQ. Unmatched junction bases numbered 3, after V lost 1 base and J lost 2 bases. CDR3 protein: CASSQGSGGQETQYF. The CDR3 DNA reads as TGTGCCAGCAGCCAAGGGTCGGGGGGGCAAGAGACCCAGTACTTC.

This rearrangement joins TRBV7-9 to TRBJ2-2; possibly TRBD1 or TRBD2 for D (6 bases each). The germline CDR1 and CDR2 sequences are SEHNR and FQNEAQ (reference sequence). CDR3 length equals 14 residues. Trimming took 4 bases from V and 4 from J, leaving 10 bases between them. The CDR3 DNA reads TGTGCCAGCAGCTCGGGGGCACGCACCGGGGAGCTGTTTTTT. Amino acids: CASSSGARTGELFF.

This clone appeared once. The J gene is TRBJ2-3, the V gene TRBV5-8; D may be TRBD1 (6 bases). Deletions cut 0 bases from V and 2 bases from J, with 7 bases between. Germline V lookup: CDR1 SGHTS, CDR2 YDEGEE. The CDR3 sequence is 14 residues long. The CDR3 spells CASSLGQDTDTQYF. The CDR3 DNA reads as TGTGCCAGCAGCTTGGGACAGGACACAGATACGCAGTATTTT. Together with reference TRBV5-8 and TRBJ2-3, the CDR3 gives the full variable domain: EAGVTQSPTHLIKTRGQQATLRCSPISGHTSVYWYQQALGLGLQFLLWYDEGEERNRGNFPPRFSGRQFPNYSSELNVNALELEDSALYLCASSLGQDTDTQYFGPGTRLTVL.

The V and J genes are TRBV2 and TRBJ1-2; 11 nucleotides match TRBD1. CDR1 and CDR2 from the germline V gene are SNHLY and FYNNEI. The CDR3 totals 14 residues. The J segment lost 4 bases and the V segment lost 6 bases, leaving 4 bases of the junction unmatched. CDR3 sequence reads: CASSLGQGAYGYTF. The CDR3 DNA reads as TGTGCCAGCAGCCTAGGACAGGGGGCCTATGGCTACACCTTC.

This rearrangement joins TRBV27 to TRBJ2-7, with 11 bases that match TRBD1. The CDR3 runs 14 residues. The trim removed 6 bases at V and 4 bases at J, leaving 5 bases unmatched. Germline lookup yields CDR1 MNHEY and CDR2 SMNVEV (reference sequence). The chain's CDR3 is CASSPGTGGYEQYF. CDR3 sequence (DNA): TGTGCCAGCAGCCCCGGGACAGGGGGATACGAGCAGTACTTC.

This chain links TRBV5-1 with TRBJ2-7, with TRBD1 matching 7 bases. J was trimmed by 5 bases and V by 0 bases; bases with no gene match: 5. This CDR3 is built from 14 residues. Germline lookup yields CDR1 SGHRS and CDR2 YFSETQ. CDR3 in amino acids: CASSLGDSQDEQYV. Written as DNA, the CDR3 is TGCGCCAGCAGCTTGGGGGACAGCCAGGACGAGCAGTACGTC.

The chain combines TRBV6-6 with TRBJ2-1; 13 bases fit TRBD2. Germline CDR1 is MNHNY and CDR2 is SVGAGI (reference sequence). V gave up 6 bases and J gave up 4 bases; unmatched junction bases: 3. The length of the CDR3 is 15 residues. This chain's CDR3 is CASRAGLAGYNEQFF. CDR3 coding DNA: TGTGCCAGCAGAGCGGGACTAGCGGGGTACAATGAGCAGTTCTTC.

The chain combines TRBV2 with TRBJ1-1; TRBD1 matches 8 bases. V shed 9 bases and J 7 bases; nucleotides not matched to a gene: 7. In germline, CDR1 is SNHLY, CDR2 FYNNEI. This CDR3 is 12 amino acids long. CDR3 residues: CARTGDVGEAFF. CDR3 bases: TGTGCCAGGACAGGGGATGTGGGTGAAGCTTTCTTT. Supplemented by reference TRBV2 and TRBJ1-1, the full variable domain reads EPEVTQTPSHQVTQMGQEVILRCVPISNHLYFYWYRQILGQKVEFLVSFYNNEISEKSEIFDDQFSVERPDGSNFTLKIRSTKLEDSAMYFCARTGDVGEAFFGQGTRLTVV.

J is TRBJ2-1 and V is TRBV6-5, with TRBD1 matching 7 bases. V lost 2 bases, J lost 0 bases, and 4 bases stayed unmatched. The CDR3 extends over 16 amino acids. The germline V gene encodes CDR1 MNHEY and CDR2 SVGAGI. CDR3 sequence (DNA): TGTGCCAGCAGTTACGCAGGGGGTGGCTCCTACAATGAGCAGTTCTTC. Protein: CASSYAGGGSYNEQFF.

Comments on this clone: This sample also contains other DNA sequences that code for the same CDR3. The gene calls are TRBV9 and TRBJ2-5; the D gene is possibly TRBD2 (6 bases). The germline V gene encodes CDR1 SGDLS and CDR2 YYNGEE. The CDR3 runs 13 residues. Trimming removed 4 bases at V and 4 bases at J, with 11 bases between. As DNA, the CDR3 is TGTGCCAGCAGCACCGGAGGGCGAGAGACCCAGTACTTC. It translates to CASSTGGRETQYF.

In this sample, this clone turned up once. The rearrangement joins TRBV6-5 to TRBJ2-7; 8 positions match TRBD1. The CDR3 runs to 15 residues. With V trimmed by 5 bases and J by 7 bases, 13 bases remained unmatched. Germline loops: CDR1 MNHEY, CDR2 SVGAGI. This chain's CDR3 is CASSPQTSGTGEQYF. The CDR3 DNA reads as TGTGCCAGCAGTCCCCAGACTTCCGGGACAGGTGAGCAGTACTTC.

The CDR3 coding sequence is TGTGCCAGCTCACCACGGGCAGGGACGAACACTGAAGCTTTCTTT. Translated, it gives CASSPRAGTNTEAFF. This chain connects TRBV18 to TRBJ1-1; possibly TRBD1 for D (5 bases). Trimming stripped 1 base from V and 1 base from J, with 10 bases between. Germline CDR1 and CDR2: KGHSH and LQKENI. CDR3 size: 15 residues.

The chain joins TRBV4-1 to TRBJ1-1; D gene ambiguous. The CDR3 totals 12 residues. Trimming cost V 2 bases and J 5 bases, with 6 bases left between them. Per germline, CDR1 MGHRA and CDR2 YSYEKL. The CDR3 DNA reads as TGCGCCAGCAGCCAAAGAGCGACTGAAGCTTTCTTT. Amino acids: CASSQRATEAFF.

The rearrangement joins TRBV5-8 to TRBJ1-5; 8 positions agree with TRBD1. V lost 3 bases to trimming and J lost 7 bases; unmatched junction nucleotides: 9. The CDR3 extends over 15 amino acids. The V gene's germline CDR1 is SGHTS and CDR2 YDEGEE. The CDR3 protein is CASSSYTGGGQPQHF. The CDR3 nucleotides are TGTGCCAGCAGCTCCTATACAGGGGGTGGGCAGCCCCAGCATTTT.

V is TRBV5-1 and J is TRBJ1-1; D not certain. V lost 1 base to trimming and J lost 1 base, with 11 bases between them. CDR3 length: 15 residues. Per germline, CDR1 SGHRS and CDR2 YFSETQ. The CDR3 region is CASSLYRASNTEAFF. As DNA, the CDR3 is TGCGCCAGCAGCTTGTATAGGGCGTCGAACACTGAAGCTTTCTTT.

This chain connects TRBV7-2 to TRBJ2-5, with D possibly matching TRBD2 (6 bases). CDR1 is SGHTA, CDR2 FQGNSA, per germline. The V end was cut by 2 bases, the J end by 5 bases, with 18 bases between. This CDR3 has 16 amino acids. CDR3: CASSLSKGGTRETQYF. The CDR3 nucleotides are TGTGCCAGCAGCTTAAGTAAAGGCGGGACGCGGGAGACCCAGTACTTC.

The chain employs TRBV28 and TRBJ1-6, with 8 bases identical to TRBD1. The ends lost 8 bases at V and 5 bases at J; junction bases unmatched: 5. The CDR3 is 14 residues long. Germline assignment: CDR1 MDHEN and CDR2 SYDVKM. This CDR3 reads CASGMGQDNSPLHF. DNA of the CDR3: TGTGCCAGCGGAATGGGACAGGATAATTCACCCCTCCACTTT.